A single sample is the source of the 31 T cell receptor beta chains below, sequenced in a study of blood T cells in healthy people across ages. With a J-beta primer mix and a sample-barcoded 5' primer, a second PCR ran roughly 6 to 12 cycles. MiXCR, run by TCRdb on the 5' RACE reads, gives a single entry per CDR3 protein. Counted here are 1 million to 1.2 million distinct CDR3 sequences, 35% to 40% occurring once; the ten biggest clones make up roughly 13%. The material sequenced was blood. The origin of the receptors is a man between 18 and 35 years old in good health.

The chain recombines TRBV20-1 with TRBJ2-7; tentatively, D is TRBD1 or TRBD2 (5 bases each). Trimming took off 3 bases at V and 1 base at J, with 13 bases between the two ends. The CDR3 runs to 14 residues. Germline V gene sequence: CDR1 DFQATT, CDR2 SNEGSKA (reference sequence). The CDR3 here is CSARERGGSYEQYF. CDR3 DNA: TGCAGTGCTAGGGAGAGGGGCGGATCCTACGAGCAGTACTTC.

The V call is TRBV20-1, the J call TRBJ1-5; no clear D gene. Germline CDR1 reads DFQATT; CDR2 reads SNEGSKA (reference sequence). The CDR3 is 13 residues long. The germline V and J ends were trimmed by 6 bases and 1 base, with 10 bases remaining between them. CDR3 in amino acids: CSAGPDSNQPQHF. The CDR3 DNA follows: TGCAGTGCCGGACCGGACAGCAATCAGCCCCAGCATTTT.

This clonotype was seen only a few times. The V and J genes are TRBV6-1 and TRBJ1-2; no clear D. Trimming pared 6 bases from V and 8 bases from J, leaving 13 bases between. Looked up from germline, CDR1 is MNHNS and CDR2 is SASEGT. The CDR3 is 12 residues long. The CDR3 DNA reads as TGTGCCAGCAGCCCACCCCGGGAGGGCTACACCTTC. Translating gives CASSPPREGYTF.

This clonotype was seen a handful of times. This chain links TRBV6-5 with TRBJ2-1; TRBD1 aligns across 7 bases. This CDR3 is built from 18 residues. Germline assignment: CDR1 MNHEY and CDR2 SVGAGI. With 2 bases clipped from V and 0 bases from J, the junction kept 10 bases outside the gene matches. The CDR3 DNA is TGTGCCAGCAGTTACCCCCTACCGACAGGGAGCTCCTACAATGAGCAGTTCTTC. As protein: CASSYPLPTGSSYNEQFF.

About this clonotype itself: With a much larger clone just one base away, this may be a read error. The chain carries TRBV12-3 or TRBV12-4 and TRBJ2-5; unclear D gene. V was shortened by 2 bases and J by 11 bases, with 18 bases between the two germline ends. The CDR3 covers 14 residues. The CDR3 DNA sequence: TGTGCCAGCAGTTTAACCGACTTGGGGAATGAGCAGTACTTC. It yields the protein CASSLTDLGNEQYF.

Note on this clonotype: One end of the junction varies from germline; a read error may be responsible. The rearrangement joins TRBV10-3 to TRBJ2-1; D gene unclear. Germline V gives CDR1 ENHRY, CDR2 SYGVKD. This CDR3 spans 15 amino acids. This CDR3 is CAVSERPNSYNEQFF. As DNA, the CDR3 is TGTGCCGTCAGTGAAAGACCGAACTCCTACAATGAGCAGTTCTTC.

This clonotype has just one count. This chain joins TRBV13 and TRBJ2-3; D may match TRBD1 or TRBD2 (5 bases each). V shed 7 bases and J shed 8 bases, with 25 bases lying between them. This CDR3 spans 16 amino acids. Germline V gives CDR1 PRHDT, CDR2 FYEKMQ (reference sequence). The CDR3 here is CASNFGRDPERGTQYF. CDR3 in DNA: TGTGCCAGCAACTTCGGCAGGGACCCCGAGCGTGGTACGCAGTATTTT.

The chain has TRBV7-8 and TRBJ2-3; D is undetermined. This CDR3 is built from 20 residues. Per the germline V gene, CDR1 is SGHVS and CDR2 is FQNEAQ. V was clipped by 5 bases and J by 0 bases, with 27 bases between them. This chain's CDR3 is CASSLKRLTRAPSSTDTQYF. CDR3 DNA: TGTGCCAGCAGCCTCAAGAGATTGACGAGAGCCCCATCTAGCACAGATACGCAGTATTTT.

This chain joins TRBV4-3 and TRBJ1-6; D is undetermined. The CDR3 extends over 19 amino acids. CDR1 is LGHNA and CDR2 is YSLEER in the germline V gene. Trimming took 1 base from V and 8 from J, leaving 24 bases between them. The CDR3 here is CASSQVAPVQAVTYSPLHF. In nucleotides, the CDR3 is TGCGCCAGCAGCCAAGTTGCGCCGGTTCAGGCCGTGACTTATTCACCCCTCCACTTT.

For this clonotype: A read error may account for a junction end that differs from germline. The chain uses TRBV4-3 and TRBJ2-1; D gene unclear. CDR3 size: 14 residues. CDR1 is LGHNA, CDR2 YSLEER, per germline. CDR3 sequence reads: CASNQEAQVYEQFF. The CDR3 DNA sequence: TGCGCCAGCAACCAAGAAGCCCAGGTCTATGAGCAGTTCTTC.

The chain joins TRBV5-6 to TRBJ2-7; 8 bases are a match to TRBD1. This CDR3 has 17 residues. V shed 4 bases, J shed 2 bases, and the junction held 14 bases outside the gene matches. Germline CDR1 reads SGHDT; CDR2 reads YYEEEE. The CDR3 DNA is TGTGCCAGCAGCCATAACCCTGTGGACAGGGCAACCTACGAGCAGTACTTC. As protein: CASSHNPVDRATYEQYF.

This clonotype was counted a few times. In DNA, the CDR3 is TGTGCCAGCAGTTTGCTAAACCAAGAGACCCAGTACTTC. Its translation is CASSLLNQETQYF. This chain connects TRBV12-3 or TRBV12-4 to TRBJ2-5; no firm D call. This CDR3 is built from 13 residues. V gave up 3 bases and J gave up 0 bases, with 5 bases separating them.

The rearrangement links TRBV9 to TRBJ2-5; 9 bases map to TRBD2. Trimming took 0 bases from V and 1 from J; bases not matched to a gene: 4. Germline CDR1 and CDR2: SGDLS and YYNGEE. CDR3 length: 16 amino acids. The CDR3 nucleotides read TGTGCCAGCAGCGTAGCTACGACTAGCGGCCAAGAGACCCAGTACTTC. Protein: CASSVATTSGQETQYF.

As to this clonotype: A much more abundant neighbour one base away suggests this may be a read error. The chain uses TRBV12-3 or TRBV12-4 and TRBJ1-4; no firm D call. This CDR3 comprises 14 residues. The CDR3 loop is CASSPTPTNEKPFF. CDR3 DNA sequence: TGTGCCAGCAGCCCCACCCCAACTAATGAAAAACCGTTTTTT.

This clonotype was seen many times. The chain joins TRBV9 to TRBJ1-2; 8 bases line up with TRBD1. V lost 3 bases to trimming and J lost 8 bases; unmatched junction nucleotides: 6. CDR3 length equals 13 residues. Germline loops: CDR1 SGDLS, CDR2 YYNGEE. CDR3 in amino acids: CASSGWTGYGYTF. As DNA, the CDR3 is TGTGCCAGCAGCGGATGGACAGGGTACGGCTACACCTTC.

This chain joins TRBV7-2 and TRBJ1-1; D might be TRBD1 (5 bases). Germline CDR1 is SGHTA and CDR2 is FQGNSA. The CDR3 totals 16 residues. The ends were cut back, 7 bases at V and 1 base at J, with 19 bases in the middle. The DNA for the CDR3 is TGTGCCAGCAAACCTCCAGGGTACACCTGGAACACTGAAGCTTTCTTT. This encodes CASKPPGYTWNTEAFF.

This clonotype was observed many times. The genes are TRBV2 and TRBJ2-1; D gene ambiguous. Trimming stripped 2 bases from V and 7 bases from J, with 6 bases between. Germline CDR1 and CDR2: SNHLY and FYNNEI. This CDR3 has 12 residues. The CDR3: CASSEYRNEQFF. The CDR3 coding sequence is TGTGCCAGCAGTGAATATCGGAATGAGCAGTTCTTC. Together with reference TRBV2 and TRBJ2-1, the CDR3 gives the full variable domain: EPEVTQTPSHQVTQMGQEVILRCVPISNHLYFYWYRQILGQKVEFLVSFYNNEISEKSEIFDDQFSVERPDGSNFTLKIRSTKLEDSAMYFCASSEYRNEQFFGPGTRLTVL.

The chain recombines TRBV20-1 with TRBJ1-1, with unresolved D. The CDR3 covers 11 residues. Germline loops: CDR1 DFQATT, CDR2 SNEGSKA (reference sequence). The V end lost 3 bases, the J end lost 10 bases, and 12 bases lay between the germline ends. For the CDR3, the DNA is TGCAGTGCTAGTACGGCTCGACCAGCTTTCTTT. Translation: CSASTARPAFF.

This sequence joins TRBV10-3 and TRBJ2-1; TRBD2 matches 12 bases. Unmatched junction bases numbered 4, after V lost 2 bases and J lost 2 bases. The CDR3 is made up of 17 amino acids. The germline V gene has CDR1 ENHRY and CDR2 SYGVKD. CDR3 region: CAISENLAGGTYNEQFF. The DNA for the CDR3 is TGTGCCATCAGTGAGAACCTAGCGGGGGGGACCTACAATGAGCAGTTCTTC.

The chain carries TRBV6-5 and TRBJ1-2, with TRBD1 matching over 8 bases. Germline-derived CDR1 and CDR2 are MNHEY and SVGAGI. V was clipped by 6 bases and J by 8 bases; unmatched bases: 8. The CDR3 consists of 13 residues. Here the CDR3 reads CASRSRTGRGYTF. The CDR3, as DNA: TGTGCCAGCAGGTCGAGGACAGGGCGAGGCTACACCTTC.

This chain connects TRBV13 to TRBJ1-2; D possibly corresponds to TRBD1 (5 bases). The V gene's germline CDR1 is PRHDT and CDR2 FYEKMQ (reference sequence). This CDR3 is 17 amino acids long. Between the trimmed V and J ends, which lost 0 bases and 2 bases, there was a span of 16 bases. The CDR3 loop reads CASSLGRSQGRNYGYTF. The DNA of the CDR3 is TGTGCCAGCAGCTTAGGTCGGAGTCAGGGTAGGAACTATGGCTACACCTTC.

This clonotype has a handful of counts. The chain uses TRBV6-5 and TRBJ2-1; 7 bases fit TRBD2. With 7 bases clipped from V and 6 bases from J, the junction kept 12 bases outside the gene matches. CDR3 length: 15 residues. Germline-derived CDR1 and CDR2 are MNHEY and SVGAGI. CDR3 nucleotides: TGTGCCAGCACTCCGTCGGGGGGTAGCGGCAATGAGCAGTTCTTC. This sequence encodes CASTPSGGSGNEQFF.

The gene calls are TRBV4-3 and TRBJ1-5; D gene ambiguous. Per the germline V gene, CDR1 is LGHNA and CDR2 is YSLEER. CDR3 size: 13 residues. With 5 bases removed from V and 6 bases from J, the gap between germline ends came to 11 bases. CDR3 residues: CASSSQVAQPQHF. The CDR3 DNA is TGCGCCAGCAGCTCCCAAGTTGCTCAGCCCCAGCATTTT.

The J gene is TRBJ2-7, the V gene TRBV27; D is uncertain. Germline loops: CDR1 MNHEY, CDR2 SMNVEV (reference sequence). V was cut by 3 bases and J by 2 bases, with 14 bases left in between. The CDR3 totals 15 residues. DNA of the CDR3: TGTGCCAGCAGTTTTACGGCAGGAGATACCTACGAGCAGTACTTC. Translated: CASSFTAGDTYEQYF.

This clonotype was detected a few times. The chain carries TRBV10-3 and TRBJ2-1; D ambiguous. This CDR3 comprises 18 residues. The germline gives CDR1 ENHRY, CDR2 SYGVKD. V shed 3 bases and J shed 0 bases, with 18 bases lying between them. CDR3 region: CAISDLVQPLSSYNEQFF. CDR3 nucleotides: TGTGCCATCAGTGACTTGGTCCAACCTTTGAGCTCCTACAATGAGCAGTTCTTC.

The chain links TRBV5-1 to TRBJ2-1; 7 bases align to TRBD2. The CDR3 is 16 amino acids. Germline V gene data show CDR1 as SGHRS and CDR2 as YFSETQ. J gave up 0 bases and V 2 bases, and 5 bases lay outside the gene matches. The CDR3 sequence: CASSFRTRNSYNEQFF. As DNA, the CDR3 is TGCGCCAGCAGCTTCAGGACTAGAAACTCCTACAATGAGCAGTTCTTC.

Ten or more counts support this clonotype. The chain employs TRBV20-1 and TRBJ2-3; D uncertain. Germline V lookup: CDR1 DFQATT, CDR2 SNEGSKA (reference sequence). The CDR3 length is 14 residues. V was pared by 0 bases and J by 1 base, with 8 bases between. CDR3 loop: CSARDRQGTDTQYF. DNA of the CDR3: TGCAGTGCTAGAGATAGGCAGGGCACAGATACGCAGTATTTT.

The gene calls are TRBV7-3 and TRBJ2-3; the D is unclear. V lost 6 bases to trimming and J lost 2 bases, with 15 bases between them. The CDR3 has 15 amino acids. CDR1 is SGHTA and CDR2 is FQGTGA in the germline V gene. The CDR3 protein is CASRETGSPTDTQYF. The CDR3 bases are TGTGCCAGCAGGGAGACGGGCTCTCCCACAGATACGCAGTATTTT.

This chain connects TRBV11-1 to TRBJ2-3, with a tentative D call TRBD1 (5 bases). Germline CDR1 reads SGHAT; CDR2 reads FQDESV (reference sequence). V gave up 3 bases and J gave up 5 bases, with 9 bases separating them. The CDR3 spans 13 residues. The CDR3 sequence: CASSLERGDTQYF. CDR3 DNA sequence: TGTGCCAGCAGCTTGGAAAGGGGAGATACGCAGTATTTT.

V usage is TRBV20-1 and J usage is TRBJ1-6; D gene uncertain. Trimming took off 6 bases at V and 10 bases at J, with 19 bases between the two ends. From germline, CDR1 is DFQATT and CDR2 SNEGSKA (reference sequence). This CDR3 contains 14 residues. DNA for the CDR3: TGCAGTGCAGCCTCGCGCAGTAACGGGTCACCCCTCCACTTT. Translation gives CSAASRSNGSPLHF.

CDR3 sequence reads: CASGSTGTTSSYEQYF. CDR3 DNA: TGTGCCAGCGGTTCAACCGGGACAACTAGCTCCTACGAGCAGTACTTC. The chain employs TRBV28 and TRBJ2-7, with D possibly TRBD1 on 6 matching bases. CDR1 MDHEN and CDR2 SYDVKM come from the germline V gene. This CDR3 has 16 amino acids. The V end lost 8 bases, the J end lost 0 bases, and 20 bases lay between the germline ends.